The subject of this entry is one TCR beta chain. No antigen is known for it. At one end, the junction sequence differs from germline, possibly due to a read error. In the PCR, 60 Vbeta and 13 Jbeta primers were used. Sequencing was performed with immunoSEQ multiplex PCR; in TCRdb, only in-frame clones are kept and a portion is missing. The sample lists 150,000 or so clones; 80% were seen once. The sample is drawn from a study of cytomegalovirus exposure and HLA in healthy donors. Study details: Earlier results showed some 120 million unique TCR beta sequences derived from some 190 million T cells. Unique TCRs from HLA-typed donors, approximately 80 million of them, were held in an early data release.

Study results and caveats: V- and J-gene trimming of TCR beta was linked (in a later analysis) to a missense DCLRE1C variant. Reportedly, cytomegalovirus status was diagnosed with high sensitivity and specificity.

The germline CDR1 and CDR2 sequences are SGHRS and YFSETQ. The CDR3 contains 16 residues. This clonotype was sampled from a woman aged 50 to 60 in good health and CMV-seropositive. The chain couples TRBV5-1 to TRBJ2-6, with D tentatively TRBD1 (6 bases). The sequencing sample was made of PBMCs. The CDR3 nucleotides are TGCGCCAGCAGCCTGACAGGAAACTCTGGTGCCAACGTCCTGACTTTC. It is translated as CASSLTGNSGANVLTF.